The clone carrying this TCR beta chain was seen only a few times. Its antigen is still unknown. This entry belongs to a study of beta chain features in type 1 diabetes. In the study overall: Patients and healthy donors were similar in age, gender and cell yields.

Findings and limits, study-wide: PCR might show a preference for shorter templates, equally across patients and controls.

Trimming at V came to 5 bases and at J to 0 bases, leaving 9 bases not matched to a gene. The CDR3 consists of 17 residues. Germline-derived CDR1 and CDR2 are SGHAT and FQNNGV. cDNA synthesis used the whole RNA isolate, giving expressed TCRB sequences. Libraries were prepared by immunoSEQ multiplex PCR; TCRdb keeps only in-frame clonotypes and omits some of them. The sample consists of about 140,000 clones, 6.9% of them appearing once. The sequenced material came from central memory CD4+ T cells from blood. This clonotype originated in a woman in her thirties in good health. The chain recombines TRBV11-2 with TRBJ2-2; 7 bases fit TRBD2. CDR3 in DNA: TGTGCCAGCAGCCTTACTGGGGGGGACGCGAACACCGGGGAGCTGTTTTTT. Protein: CASSLTGGDANTGELFF.